This T cell receptor beta chain appears in the sequencing data of a study of identical twins. The study, taken as a whole, reports: It was possible that invariant MAIT and iNKT cells partly confounded the zero-insertion analyses.

This CDR3 is built from 15 residues. With V trimmed by 4 bases and J by 2 bases, 8 bases remained unmatched. Germline assignment: CDR1 SEHNR and CDR2 FQNEAQ (reference sequence). TCRdb itself ran the 5' RACE reads through MiXCR, one entry per CDR3 protein. The data show hundreds of thousands of distinct CDR3 sequences, about 20% seen once. About this clonotype itself: Its antigen is unidentified.

The sample was also linked to a second study, of T cells expressing NK-cell markers. That work adds: There were a handful of donors in whom these clonotypes also led the CD3+CD56-NKG2C+ fraction. HCMV specificity was not established for the expanded NKG2C+ T cell clones.

The chain recombines TRBV7-9 with TRBJ2-7; TRBD1 matches at 7 bases. The receptor comes from a woman under 30 in good health. The specimen sequenced was PBMCs. The CDR3 here is CASSSDRQGPYEQYF. The CDR3 DNA follows: TGTGCCAGCAGCTCCGACAGACAGGGCCCCTACGAGCAGTACTTC.